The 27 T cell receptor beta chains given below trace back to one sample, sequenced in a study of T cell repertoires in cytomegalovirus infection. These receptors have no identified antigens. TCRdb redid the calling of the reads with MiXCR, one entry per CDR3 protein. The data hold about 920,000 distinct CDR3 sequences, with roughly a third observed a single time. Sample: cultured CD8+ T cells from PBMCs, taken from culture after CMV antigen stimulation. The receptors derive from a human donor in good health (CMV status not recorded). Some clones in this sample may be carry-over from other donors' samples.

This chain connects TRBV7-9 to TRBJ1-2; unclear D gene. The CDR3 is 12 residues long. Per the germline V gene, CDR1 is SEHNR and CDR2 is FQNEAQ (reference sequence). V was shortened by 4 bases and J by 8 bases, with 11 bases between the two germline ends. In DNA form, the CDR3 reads TGTGCCAGCAGCTCGACCAAACGGGGCTACACCTTC. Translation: CASSSTKRGYTF.

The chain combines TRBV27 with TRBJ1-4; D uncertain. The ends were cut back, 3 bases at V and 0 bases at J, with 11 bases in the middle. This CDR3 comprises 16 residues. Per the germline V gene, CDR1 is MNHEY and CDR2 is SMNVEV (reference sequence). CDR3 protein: CASSLVRPATNEKLFF. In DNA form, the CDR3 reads TGTGCCAGCAGTTTGGTCAGACCTGCAACTAATGAAAAACTGTTTTTT.

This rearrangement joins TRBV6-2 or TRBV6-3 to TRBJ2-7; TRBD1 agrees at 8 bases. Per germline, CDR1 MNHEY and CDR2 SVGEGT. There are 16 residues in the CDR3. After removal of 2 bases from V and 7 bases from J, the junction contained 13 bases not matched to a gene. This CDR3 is CASSYPTGDPWGEQYV. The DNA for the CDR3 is TGTGCCAGCAGTTACCCGACAGGGGACCCCTGGGGAGAGCAGTACGTC.

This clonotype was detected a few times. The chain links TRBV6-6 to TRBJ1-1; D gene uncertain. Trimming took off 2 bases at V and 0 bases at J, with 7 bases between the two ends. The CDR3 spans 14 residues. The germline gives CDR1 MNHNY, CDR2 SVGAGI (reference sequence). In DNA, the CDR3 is TGTGCCAGCAGTTACAACAGATTGAACACTGAAGCTTTCTTT. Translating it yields CASSYNRLNTEAFF.

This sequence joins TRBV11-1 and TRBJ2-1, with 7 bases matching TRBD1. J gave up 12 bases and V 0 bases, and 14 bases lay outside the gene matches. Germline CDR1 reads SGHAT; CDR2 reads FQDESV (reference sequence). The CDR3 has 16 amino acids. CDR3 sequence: CASSLAQQDRQSVQFF. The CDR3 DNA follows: TGTGCCAGCAGCTTAGCGCAGCAGGACAGGCAATCGGTGCAGTTCTTC.

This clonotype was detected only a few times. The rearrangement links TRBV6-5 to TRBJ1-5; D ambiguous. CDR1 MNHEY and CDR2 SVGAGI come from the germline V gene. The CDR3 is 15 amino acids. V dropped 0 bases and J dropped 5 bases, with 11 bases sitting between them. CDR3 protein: CASSYSFLADQPQHF. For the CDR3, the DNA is TGTGCCAGCAGTTACTCGTTCTTGGCAGATCAGCCCCAGCATTTT.

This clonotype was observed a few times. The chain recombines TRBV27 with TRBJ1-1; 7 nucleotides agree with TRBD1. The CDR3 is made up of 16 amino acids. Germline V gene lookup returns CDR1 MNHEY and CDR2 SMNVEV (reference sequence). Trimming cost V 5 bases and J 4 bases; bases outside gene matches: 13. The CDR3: CASSPRRQGVSTEAFF. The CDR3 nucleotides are TGTGCCAGCAGTCCTCGCCGACAGGGTGTATCCACTGAAGCTTTCTTT.

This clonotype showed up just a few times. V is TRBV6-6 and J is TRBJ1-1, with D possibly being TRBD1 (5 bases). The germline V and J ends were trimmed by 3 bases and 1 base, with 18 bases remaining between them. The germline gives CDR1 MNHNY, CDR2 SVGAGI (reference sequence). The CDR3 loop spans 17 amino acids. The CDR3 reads CASSYPPNGGKNTEAFF. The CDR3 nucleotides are TGTGCCAGCAGTTATCCCCCCAACGGGGGGAAGAACACTGAAGCTTTCTTT.

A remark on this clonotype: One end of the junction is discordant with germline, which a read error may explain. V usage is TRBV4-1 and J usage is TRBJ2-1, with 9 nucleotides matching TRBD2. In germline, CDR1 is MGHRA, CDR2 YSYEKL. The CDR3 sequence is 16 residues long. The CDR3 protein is CASRSTSGGDYNEQFF. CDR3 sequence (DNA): TGCGCCAGCAGGTCGACTAGCGGCGGAGACTACAATGAGCAGTTCTTT.

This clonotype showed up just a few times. The CDR3 bases are TGTGCCACCAGTGATTTGGGGATGTCGAACACCGGGGAGCTGTTTTTT. Its translation is CATSDLGMSNTGELFF. This rearrangement joins TRBV24-1 to TRBJ2-2; D is undetermined. The CDR3 has 16 amino acids. Germline V gives CDR1 KGHDR, CDR2 SFDVKD. Trimming took 0 bases from V and 0 from J, leaving 7 bases between them.

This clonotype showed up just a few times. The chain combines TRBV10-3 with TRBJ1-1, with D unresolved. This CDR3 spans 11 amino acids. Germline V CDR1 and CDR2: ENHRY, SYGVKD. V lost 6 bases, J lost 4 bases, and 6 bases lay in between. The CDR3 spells CAIRSSTEAFF. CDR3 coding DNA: TGTGCCATCAGGTCGAGCACTGAAGCTTTCTTT.

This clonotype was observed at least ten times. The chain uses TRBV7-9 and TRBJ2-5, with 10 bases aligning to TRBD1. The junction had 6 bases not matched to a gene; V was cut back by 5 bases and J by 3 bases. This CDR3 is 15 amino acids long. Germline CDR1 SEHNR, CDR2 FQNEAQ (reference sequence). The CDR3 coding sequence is TGTGCCAGCAGCGCCGGGACAGGGGTAGAAGAGACCCAGTACTTC. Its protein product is CASSAGTGVEETQYF. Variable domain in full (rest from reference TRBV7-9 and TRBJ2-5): DTGVSQNPRHKITKRGQNVTFRCDPISEHNRLYWYRQTLGQGPEFLTYFQNEAQLEKSRLLSDRFSAERPKGSFSTLEIQRTEQGDSAMYLCASSAGTGVEETQYFGPGTRLLVL.

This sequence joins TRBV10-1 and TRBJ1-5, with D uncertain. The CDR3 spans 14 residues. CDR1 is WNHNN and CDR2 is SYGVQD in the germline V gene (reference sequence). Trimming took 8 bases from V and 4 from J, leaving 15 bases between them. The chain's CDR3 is CASRREDPNQPQHF. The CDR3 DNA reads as TGCGCCAGCCGCCGGGAGGACCCTAATCAGCCCCAGCATTTT.

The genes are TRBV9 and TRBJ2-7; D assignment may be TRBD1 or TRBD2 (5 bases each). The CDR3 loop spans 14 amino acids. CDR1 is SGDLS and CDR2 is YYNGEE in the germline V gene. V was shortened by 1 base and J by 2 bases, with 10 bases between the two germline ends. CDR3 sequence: CASSVLEGPYEQYV. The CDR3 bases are TGTGCCAGCAGCGTATTAGAGGGACCCTACGAGCAGTACGTC.

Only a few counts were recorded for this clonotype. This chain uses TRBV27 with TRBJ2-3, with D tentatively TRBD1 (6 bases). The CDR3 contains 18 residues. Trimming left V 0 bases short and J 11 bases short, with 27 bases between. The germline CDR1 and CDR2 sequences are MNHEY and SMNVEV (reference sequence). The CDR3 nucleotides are TGTGCCAGCAGTTTATCCCGGCCCGGGACATACCCCTTAAATGGGCAGTATTTT. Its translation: CASSLSRPGTYPLNGQYF.

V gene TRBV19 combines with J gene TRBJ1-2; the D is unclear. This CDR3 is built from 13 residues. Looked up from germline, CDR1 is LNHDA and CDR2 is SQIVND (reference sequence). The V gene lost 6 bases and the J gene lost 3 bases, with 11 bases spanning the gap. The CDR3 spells CASSPGFYYGYTF. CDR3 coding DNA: TGTGCCAGTAGCCCCGGATTTTACTATGGCTACACCTTC. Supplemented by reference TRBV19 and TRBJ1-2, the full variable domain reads DGGITQSPKYLFRKEGQNVTLSCEQNLNHDAMYWYRQDPGQGLRLIYYSQIVNDFQKGDIAEGYSVSREKKESFPLTVTSAQKNPTAFYLCASSPGFYYGYTFGSGTRLTVV.

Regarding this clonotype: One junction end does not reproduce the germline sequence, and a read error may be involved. The chain's CDR3 is CVSSRTGSYNEQFF. As DNA, the CDR3 is TGTGTCAGCAGCCGGACTGGCTCCTACAATGAGCAGTTCTTC. This sequence joins TRBV7-3 and TRBJ2-1; tentatively, D is TRBD2 (5 bases). This CDR3 region has 14 residues. Per germline, CDR1 SGHTA and CDR2 FQGTGA. Full variable domain (remainder filled in from reference TRBV7-3 and TRBJ2-1): GAGVSQTPSNKVTEKGKYVELRCDPISGHTALYWYRQSLGQGPEFLIYFQGTGAADDSGLPNDRFFAVRPEGSVSTLKIQRTERGDSAVYLCVSSRTGSYNEQFFGPGTRLTVL.

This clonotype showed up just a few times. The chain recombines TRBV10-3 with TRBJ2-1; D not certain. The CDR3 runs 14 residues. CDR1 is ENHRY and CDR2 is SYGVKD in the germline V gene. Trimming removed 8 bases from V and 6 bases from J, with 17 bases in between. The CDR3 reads CAIEPSKGSNEQFF. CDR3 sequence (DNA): TGTGCCATCGAGCCGTCTAAGGGCTCCAATGAGCAGTTCTTC.

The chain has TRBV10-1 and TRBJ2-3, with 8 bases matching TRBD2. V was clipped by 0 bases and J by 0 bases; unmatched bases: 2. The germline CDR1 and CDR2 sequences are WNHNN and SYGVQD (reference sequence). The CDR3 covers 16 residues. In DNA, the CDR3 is TGCGCCAGCAGTGAGTCGGTAGCGGGAAGCACAGATACGCAGTATTTT. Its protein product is CASSESVAGSTDTQYF.

CDR3 loop: CASSFAAIKPGQHYYGYTF. DNA of the CDR3: TGTGCCAGCAGTTTCGCCGCAATAAAACCGGGACAGCACTACTATGGCTACACCTTC. V gene TRBV28 combines with J gene TRBJ1-2, with 7 nucleotides matching TRBD1. CDR3 size: 19 residues. V lost 3 bases and J lost 3; bases outside the gene matches: 19. Germline assignment: CDR1 MDHEN and CDR2 SYDVKM.

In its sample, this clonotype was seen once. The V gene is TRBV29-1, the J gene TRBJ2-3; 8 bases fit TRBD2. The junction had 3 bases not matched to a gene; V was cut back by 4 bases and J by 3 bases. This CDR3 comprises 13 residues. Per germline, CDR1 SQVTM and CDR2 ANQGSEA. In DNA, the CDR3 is TGCAGCGTTGGGTCGGGGGGGACAGATACGCAGTATTTT. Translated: CSVGSGGTDTQYF.

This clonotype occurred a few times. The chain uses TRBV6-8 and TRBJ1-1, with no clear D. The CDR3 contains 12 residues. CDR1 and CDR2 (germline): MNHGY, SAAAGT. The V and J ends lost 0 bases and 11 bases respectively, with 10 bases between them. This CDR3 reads CASSYSGSWAFF. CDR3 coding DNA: TGTGCCAGCAGTTACTCCGGGTCATGGGCTTTCTTT.

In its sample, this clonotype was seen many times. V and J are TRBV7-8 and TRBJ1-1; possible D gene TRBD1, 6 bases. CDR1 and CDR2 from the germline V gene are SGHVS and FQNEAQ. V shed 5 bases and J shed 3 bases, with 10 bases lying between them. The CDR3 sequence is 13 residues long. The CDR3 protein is CASSHRDDTEAFF. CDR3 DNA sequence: TGTGCCAGCAGCCACAGGGACGACACTGAAGCTTTCTTT.

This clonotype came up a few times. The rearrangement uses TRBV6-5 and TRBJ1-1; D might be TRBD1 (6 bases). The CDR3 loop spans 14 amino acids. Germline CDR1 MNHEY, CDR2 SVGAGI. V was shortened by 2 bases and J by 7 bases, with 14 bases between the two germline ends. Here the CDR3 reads CASSYADSRNEAFF. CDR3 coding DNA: TGTGCCAGCAGTTACGCGGACAGCCGAAATGAAGCTTTCTTT.

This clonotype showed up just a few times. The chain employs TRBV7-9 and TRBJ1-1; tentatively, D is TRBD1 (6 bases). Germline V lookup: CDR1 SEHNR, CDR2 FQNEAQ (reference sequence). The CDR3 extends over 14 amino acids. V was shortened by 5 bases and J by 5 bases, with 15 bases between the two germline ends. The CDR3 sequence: CASSIVRGRTEAFF. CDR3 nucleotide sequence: TGTGCCAGCAGCATTGTCAGGGGTAGGACTGAAGCTTTCTTT.

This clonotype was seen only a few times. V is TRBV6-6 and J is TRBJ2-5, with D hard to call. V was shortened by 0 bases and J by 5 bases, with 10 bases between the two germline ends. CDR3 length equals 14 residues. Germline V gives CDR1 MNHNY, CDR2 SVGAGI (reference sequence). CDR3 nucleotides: TGTGCCAGCAGTTACTCCCGCCCGACGGAGACCCAGTACTTC. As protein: CASSYSRPTETQYF.

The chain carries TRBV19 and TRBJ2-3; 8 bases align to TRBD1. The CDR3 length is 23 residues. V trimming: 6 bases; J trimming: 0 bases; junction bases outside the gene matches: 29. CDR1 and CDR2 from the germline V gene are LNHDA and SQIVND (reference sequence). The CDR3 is CASRSPRRGTGIFPPMSTDTQYF. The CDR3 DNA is TGTGCCAGTAGATCCCCTCGGAGGGGGACAGGAATCTTCCCACCAATGAGCACAGATACGCAGTATTTT. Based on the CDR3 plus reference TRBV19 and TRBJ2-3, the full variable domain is DGGITQSPKYLFRKEGQNVTLSCEQNLNHDAMYWYRQDPGQGLRLIYYSQIVNDFQKGDIAEGYSVSREKKESFPLTVTSAQKNPTAFYLCASRSPRRGTGIFPPMSTDTQYFGPGTRLTVL.